This TCR beta chain came from a study of control samples from healthy donors and cancer patients. V dropped 3 bases and J dropped 3; count of bases not matched to a gene: 3. Germline V gene lookup returns CDR1 WSHSY and CDR2 SAAADI. The CDR3 is made up of 15 amino acids. Clones were read by immunoSEQ multiplex PCR, and TCRdb kept only the in-frame ones, dropping some. The sample carries under 450,000 clones, approximately 92% recorded once. This clone has only one observation. Material: PBMCs. The V gene is TRBV10-2, the J gene TRBJ1-5; 9 nucleotides match TRBD1. This receptor was identified in a man aged 35 to 55 with head and neck cancer. The CDR3 DNA sequence: TGCGCCAGCAGTGATGGGACAGGGAACAATCAGCCCCAGCATTTT. Translation gives CASSDGTGNNQPQHF.